This paragraph covers one T cell receptor beta chain sequence. Antigen unknown. Germline is not matched at one junction end, which may reflect a read error. The data were obtained in a study of T cells in Graves' hyperthyroidism and ophthalmopathy. Findings and limits, study-wide: Most thyroid clonotypes expanded above 0.001 were also detected in blood. Stable hyperthyroidism and ophthalmopathy were separated using 13 V-J signatures.

This CDR3 is 12 amino acids long. Using RNA transcripts as the source, TCR beta CDR3 regions were amplified. A set of HTBI primers served as the primers for a first-round RT-PCR of the TCR CDR3. TCRdb called the multiplex PCR reads again in MiXCR, with one record for every CDR3 protein. The data contain roughly 500,000 distinct CDR3 sequences, around a quarter of them singletons. The sample comprised blood. The clonotype was recovered from a woman aged 25-40 years with Graves' ophthalmopathy. The genes are TRBV12-3 or TRBV12-4 and TRBJ1-1; D is possibly TRBD1 (5 bases). The CDR3 DNA reads TGTGCCAGCACATGGGGGAACGCTGAAGCTTTCTTT. Translating it yields CASTWGNAEAFF.